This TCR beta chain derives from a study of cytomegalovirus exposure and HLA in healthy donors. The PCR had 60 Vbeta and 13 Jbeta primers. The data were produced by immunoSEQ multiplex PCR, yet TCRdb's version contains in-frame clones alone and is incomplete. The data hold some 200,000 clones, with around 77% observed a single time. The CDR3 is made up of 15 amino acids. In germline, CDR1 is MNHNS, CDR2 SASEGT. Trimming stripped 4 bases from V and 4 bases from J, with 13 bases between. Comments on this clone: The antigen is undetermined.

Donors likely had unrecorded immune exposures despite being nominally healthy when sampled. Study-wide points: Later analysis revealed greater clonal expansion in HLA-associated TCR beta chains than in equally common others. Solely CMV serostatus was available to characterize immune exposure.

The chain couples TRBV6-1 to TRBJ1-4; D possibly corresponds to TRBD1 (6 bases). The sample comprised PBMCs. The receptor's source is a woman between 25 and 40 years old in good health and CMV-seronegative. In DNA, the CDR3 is TGTGCCAGCAGTGTGCGGCAGGGGTATAATGAAAAACTGTTTTTT. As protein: CASSVRQGYNEKLFF.